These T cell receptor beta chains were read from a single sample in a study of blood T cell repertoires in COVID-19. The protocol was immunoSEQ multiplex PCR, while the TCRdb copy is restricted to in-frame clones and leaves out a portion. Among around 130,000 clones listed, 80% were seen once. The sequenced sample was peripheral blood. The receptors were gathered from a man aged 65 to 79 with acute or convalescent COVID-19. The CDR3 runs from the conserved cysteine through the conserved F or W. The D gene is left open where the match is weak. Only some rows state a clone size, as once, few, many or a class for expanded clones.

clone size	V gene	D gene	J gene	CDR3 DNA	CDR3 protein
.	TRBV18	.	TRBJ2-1	TGTGCCAGCTCACCACGGGCCACGGATGAGCAGTTCTTC	CASSPRATDEQFF
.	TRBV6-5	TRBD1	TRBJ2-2	TGTGCCAGCCGAAAGGACAGGGTTACCGGGGAGCTGTTTTTT	CASRKDRVTGELFF
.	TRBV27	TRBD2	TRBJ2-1	TGTGCCAGCAGTCCCTGGACTAGCGGAAATGAGCAGTTCTTC	CASSPWTSGNEQFF
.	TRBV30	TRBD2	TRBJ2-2	TGTGCCTGGGAAGGACTAGGGGACGCCGGGGAGCTGTTTTTT	CAWEGLGDAGELFF
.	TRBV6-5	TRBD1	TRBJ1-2	TGTGCCAGCAGTAACGGACAGGGACACTATGGCTACACCTTC	CASSNGQGHYGYTF
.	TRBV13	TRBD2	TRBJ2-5	TGTGCCAGCACCGACGGGGGGGCGGGAGAGACCCAGTACTTC	CASTDGGAGETQYF
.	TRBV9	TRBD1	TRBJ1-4	TGTGCCAGCAGCCTAGGACAGGGTGGAGAAAAACTGTTTTTT	CASSLGQGGEKLFF
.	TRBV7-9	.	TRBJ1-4	TGTGCCAGCAGCCTTCTCGAAAAACTGTTTTTT	CASSLLEKLFF
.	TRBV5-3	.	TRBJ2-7	TGTGCCAGCCGGGAGAACCTCTACGAGCAGTACTTC	CASRENLYEQYF
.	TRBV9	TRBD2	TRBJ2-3	TGTGCCAGCAGCGGACGGGGACTAGCGAGCACAGATACGCAGTATTTT	CASSGRGLASTDTQYF
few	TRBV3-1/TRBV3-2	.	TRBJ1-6	TGTGCCAGCAGCCAATTCCGTAATTCACCCCTCCACTTT	CASSQFRNSPLHF
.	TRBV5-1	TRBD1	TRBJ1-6	TGCGCCAGCAGAGTGTTTGACTCGGACAGGGTAAATTCACCCCTCCACTTT	CASRVFDSDRVNSPLHF
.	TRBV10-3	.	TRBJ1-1	TGTGCCATCAGACAGGGAAACACTGAAGCTTTCTTT	CAIRQGNTEAFF
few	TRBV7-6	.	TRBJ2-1	TGTGCCAGCAGCCTCAAGAAGGGACACCAACAACCCTACAATGAGCAGTTCTTC	CASSLKKGHQQPYNEQFF
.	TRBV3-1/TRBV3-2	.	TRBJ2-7	TGTGCCAGCAGCCAAGCAAGCGGCACCGAGCAGTACTTC	CASSQASGTEQYF
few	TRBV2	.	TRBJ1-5	TGTGCCAGCAGTGTCCAGGGCGGCAATCAGCCCCAGCATTTT	CASSVQGGNQPQHF